Below, one T cell receptor beta chain is given with its context. CDR1 is MGHDK, CDR2 SYGVNS, per germline. Trimming took off 5 bases at V and 6 bases at J, with 5 bases between the two ends. This CDR3 has 11 residues. This sample was included in a study of PD-L1 blockade in urothelial cancer. Assay used: immunoSEQ multiplex PCR; TCRdb lists only in-frame clones, some missing. The profile shows more than 95,000 clones, about 89% of them singletons. The time point here: peripheral blood 6 weeks after treatment start. The sequence came from a man in his sixties with urothelial cancer. J is TRBJ2-1 and V is TRBV25-1, with unresolved D. Sequences were derived from PBMCs, sampled around atezolizumab (anti-PD-L1) treatment. The CDR3 nucleotides read TGTGCCAGCAGTCTCAGCAATGAGCAGTTCTTC. Translated, it gives CASSLSNEQFF.